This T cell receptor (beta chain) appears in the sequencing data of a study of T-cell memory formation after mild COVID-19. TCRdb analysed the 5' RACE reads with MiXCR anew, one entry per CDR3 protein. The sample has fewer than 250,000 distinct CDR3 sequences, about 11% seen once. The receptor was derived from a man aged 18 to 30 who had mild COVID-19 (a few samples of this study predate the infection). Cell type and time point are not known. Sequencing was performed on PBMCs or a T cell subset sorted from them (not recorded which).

This chain's CDR3 is CASSKTTHNEQFF. In DNA form, the CDR3 reads TGTGCCAGCAGCAAAACTACCCACAATGAGCAGTTCTTC. The chain recombines TRBV9 with TRBJ2-1; D gene unclear. CDR3 size: 13 residues. The germline CDR1 and CDR2 sequences are SGDLS and YYNGEE. V was clipped by 4 bases and J by 5 bases, with 10 bases between them.